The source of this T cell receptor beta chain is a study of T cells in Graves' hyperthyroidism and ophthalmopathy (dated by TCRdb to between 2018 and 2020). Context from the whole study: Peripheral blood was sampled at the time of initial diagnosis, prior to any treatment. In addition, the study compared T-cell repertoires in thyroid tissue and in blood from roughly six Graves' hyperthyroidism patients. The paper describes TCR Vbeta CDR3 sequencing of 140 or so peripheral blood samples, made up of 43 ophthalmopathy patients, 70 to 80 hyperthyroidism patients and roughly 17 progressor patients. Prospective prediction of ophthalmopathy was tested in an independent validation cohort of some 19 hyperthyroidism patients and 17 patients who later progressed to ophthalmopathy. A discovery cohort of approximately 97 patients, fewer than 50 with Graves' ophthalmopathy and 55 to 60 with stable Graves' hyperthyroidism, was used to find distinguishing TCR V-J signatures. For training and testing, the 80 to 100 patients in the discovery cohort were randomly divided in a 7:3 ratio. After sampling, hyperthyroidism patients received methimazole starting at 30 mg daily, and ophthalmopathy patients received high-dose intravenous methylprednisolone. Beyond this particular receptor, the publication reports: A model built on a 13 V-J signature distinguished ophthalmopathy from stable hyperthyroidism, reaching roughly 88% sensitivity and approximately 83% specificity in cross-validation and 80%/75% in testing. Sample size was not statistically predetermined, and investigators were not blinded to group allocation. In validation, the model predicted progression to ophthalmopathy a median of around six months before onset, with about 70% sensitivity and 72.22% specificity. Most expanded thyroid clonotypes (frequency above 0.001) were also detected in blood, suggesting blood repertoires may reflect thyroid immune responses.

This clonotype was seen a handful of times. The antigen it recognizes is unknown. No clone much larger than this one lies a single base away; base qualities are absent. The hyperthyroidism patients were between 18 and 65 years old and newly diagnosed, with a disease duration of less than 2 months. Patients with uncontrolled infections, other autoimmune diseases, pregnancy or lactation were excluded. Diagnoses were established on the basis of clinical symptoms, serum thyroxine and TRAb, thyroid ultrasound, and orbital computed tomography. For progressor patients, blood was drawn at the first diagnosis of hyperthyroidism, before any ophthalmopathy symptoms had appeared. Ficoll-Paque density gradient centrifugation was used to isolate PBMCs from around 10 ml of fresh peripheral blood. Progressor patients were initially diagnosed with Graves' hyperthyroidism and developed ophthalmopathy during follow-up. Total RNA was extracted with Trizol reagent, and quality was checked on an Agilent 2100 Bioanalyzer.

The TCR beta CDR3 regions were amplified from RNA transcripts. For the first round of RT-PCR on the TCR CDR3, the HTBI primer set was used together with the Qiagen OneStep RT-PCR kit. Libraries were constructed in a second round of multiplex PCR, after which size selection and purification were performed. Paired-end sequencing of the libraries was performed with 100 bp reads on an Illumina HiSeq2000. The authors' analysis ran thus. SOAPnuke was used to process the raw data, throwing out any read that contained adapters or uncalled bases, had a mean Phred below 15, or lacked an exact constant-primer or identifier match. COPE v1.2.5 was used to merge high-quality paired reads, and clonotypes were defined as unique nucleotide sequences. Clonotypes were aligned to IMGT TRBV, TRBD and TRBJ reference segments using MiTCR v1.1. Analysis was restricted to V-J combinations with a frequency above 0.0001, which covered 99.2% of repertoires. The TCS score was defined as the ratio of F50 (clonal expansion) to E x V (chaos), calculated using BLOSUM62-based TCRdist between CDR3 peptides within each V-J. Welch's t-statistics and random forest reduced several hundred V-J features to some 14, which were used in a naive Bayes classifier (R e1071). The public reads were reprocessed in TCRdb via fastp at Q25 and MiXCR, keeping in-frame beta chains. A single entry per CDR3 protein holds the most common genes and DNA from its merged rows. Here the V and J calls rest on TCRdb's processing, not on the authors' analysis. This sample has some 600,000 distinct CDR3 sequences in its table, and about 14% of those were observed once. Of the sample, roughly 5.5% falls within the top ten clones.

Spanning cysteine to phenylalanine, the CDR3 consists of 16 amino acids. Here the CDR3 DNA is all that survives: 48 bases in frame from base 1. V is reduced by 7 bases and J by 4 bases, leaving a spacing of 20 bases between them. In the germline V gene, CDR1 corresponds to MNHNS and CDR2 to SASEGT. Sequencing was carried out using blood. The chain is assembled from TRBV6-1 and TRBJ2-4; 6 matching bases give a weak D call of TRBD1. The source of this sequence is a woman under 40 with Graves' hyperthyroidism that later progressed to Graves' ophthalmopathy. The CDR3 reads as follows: CASTKGGRRGKNIQYF. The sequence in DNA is TGTGCCAGCACCAAAGGGGGACGCCGGGGAAAAAACATTCAGTACTTC.